This T cell receptor beta chain was captured by sequencing in a study of blood T cell repertoires in COVID-19. This CDR3 region has 16 residues. The V segment lost 7 bases and the J segment 6 bases; nucleotides outside the gene matches: 13. Germline CDR1 reads MNHEY; CDR2 reads SMNVEV (reference sequence). Method: immunoSEQ multiplex PCR; TCRdb's copy keeps in-frame clones and lacks some. The sample carries 220,000 or so clones, around 86% recorded once. This clonotype originated in a woman aged 80 or over with COVID-19, enrolled during active disease. Sequencing used peripheral blood. J is TRBJ2-1 and V is TRBV27; TRBD2 matches at 9 bases. CDR3 region: CASTPPSGVGGNEQFF. The CDR3 DNA sequence: TGTGCCAGCACCCCCCCTAGCGGGGTTGGGGGCAATGAGCAGTTCTTC.